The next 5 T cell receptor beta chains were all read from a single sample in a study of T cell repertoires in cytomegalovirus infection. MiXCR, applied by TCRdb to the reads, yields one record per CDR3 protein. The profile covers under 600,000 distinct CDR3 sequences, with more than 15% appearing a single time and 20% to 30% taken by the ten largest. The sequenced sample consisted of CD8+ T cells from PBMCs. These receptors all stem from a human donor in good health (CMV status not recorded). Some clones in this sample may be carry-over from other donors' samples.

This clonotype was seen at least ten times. In DNA, the CDR3 is TGTGCCAGCAGTTTATCGACAGGGAGCAATCAGCCCCAGCATTTT. Its protein product is CASSLSTGSNQPQHF. V is TRBV27 and J is TRBJ1-5; 7 bases are a match to TRBD1. The germline CDR1 and CDR2 sequences are MNHEY and SMNVEV (reference sequence). V was clipped by 0 bases and J by 1 base; unmatched bases: 0. CDR3 length: 15 amino acids.

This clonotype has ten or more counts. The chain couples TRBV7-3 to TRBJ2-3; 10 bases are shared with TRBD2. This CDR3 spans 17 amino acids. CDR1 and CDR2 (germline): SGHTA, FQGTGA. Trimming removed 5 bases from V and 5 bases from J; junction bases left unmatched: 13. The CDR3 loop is CASSLALAGDPEDTQYF. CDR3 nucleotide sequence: TGTGCCAGCAGCCTAGCTCTAGCGGGAGATCCGGAAGATACGCAGTATTTT.

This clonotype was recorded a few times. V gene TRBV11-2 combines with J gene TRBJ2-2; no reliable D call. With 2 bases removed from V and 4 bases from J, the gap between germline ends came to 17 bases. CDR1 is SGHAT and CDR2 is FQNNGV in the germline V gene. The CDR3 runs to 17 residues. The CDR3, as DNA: TGTGCCAGCAGCTTAAGTACCTCCTTTTTGGGCACCGGGGAGCTGTTTTTT. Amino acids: CASSLSTSFLGTGELFF.

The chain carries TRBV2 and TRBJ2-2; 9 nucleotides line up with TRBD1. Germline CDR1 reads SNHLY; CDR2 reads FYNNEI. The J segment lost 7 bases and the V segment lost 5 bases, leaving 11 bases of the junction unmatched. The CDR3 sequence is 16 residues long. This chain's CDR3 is CASSQDRDRAGGELFF. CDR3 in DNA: TGTGCCAGCAGTCAGGACCGGGACAGGGCTGGCGGGGAGCTGTTTTTT.

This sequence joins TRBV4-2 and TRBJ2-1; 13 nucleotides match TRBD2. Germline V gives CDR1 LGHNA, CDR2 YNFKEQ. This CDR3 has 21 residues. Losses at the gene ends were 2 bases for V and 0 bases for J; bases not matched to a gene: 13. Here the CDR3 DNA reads TGTGCCAGCAGCCAACAAGTGACTAGCGGGAGGTTTGTTAGCTCCTACAATGAGCAGTTCTTC. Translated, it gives CASSQQVTSGRFVSSYNEQFF.